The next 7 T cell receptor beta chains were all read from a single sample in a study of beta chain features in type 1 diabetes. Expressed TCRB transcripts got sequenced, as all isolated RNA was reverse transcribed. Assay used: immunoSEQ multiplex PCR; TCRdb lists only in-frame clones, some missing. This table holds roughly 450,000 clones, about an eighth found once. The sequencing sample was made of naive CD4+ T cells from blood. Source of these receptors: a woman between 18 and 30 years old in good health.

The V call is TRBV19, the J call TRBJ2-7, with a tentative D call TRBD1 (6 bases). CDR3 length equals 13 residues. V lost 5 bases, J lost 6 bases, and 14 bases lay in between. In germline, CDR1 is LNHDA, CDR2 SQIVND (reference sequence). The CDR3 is CASSLDRHLEQYF. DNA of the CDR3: TGTGCCAGTAGTCTTGACAGGCACCTCGAGCAGTACTTC.

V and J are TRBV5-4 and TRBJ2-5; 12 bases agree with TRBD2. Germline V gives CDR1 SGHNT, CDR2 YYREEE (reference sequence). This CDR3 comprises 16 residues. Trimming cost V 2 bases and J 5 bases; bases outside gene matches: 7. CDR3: CASSFGLAGGPETQYF. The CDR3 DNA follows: TGTGCCAGCAGCTTTGGGCTAGCGGGGGGGCCCGAGACCCAGTACTTC.

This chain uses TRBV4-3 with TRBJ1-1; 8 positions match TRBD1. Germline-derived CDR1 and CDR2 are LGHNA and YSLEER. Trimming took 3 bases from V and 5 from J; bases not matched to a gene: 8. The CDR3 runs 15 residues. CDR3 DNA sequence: TGCGCCAGCAGCCAGCGGACAGGGCTGAGGACTGAAGCTTTCTTT. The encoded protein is CASSQRTGLRTEAFF.

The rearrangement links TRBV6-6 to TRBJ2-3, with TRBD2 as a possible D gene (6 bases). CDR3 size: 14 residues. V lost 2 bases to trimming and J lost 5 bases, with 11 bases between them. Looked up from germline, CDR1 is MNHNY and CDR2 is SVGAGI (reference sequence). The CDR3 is CASSYGQGLDTQYF. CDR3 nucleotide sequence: TGTGCCAGCAGTTACGGTCAGGGACTAGATACGCAGTATTTT.

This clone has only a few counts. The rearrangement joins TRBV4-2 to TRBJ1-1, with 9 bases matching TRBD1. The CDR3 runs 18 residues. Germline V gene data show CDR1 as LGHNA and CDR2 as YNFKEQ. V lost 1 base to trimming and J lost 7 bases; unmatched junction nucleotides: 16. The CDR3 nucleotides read TGTGCCAGCAGCCAAGGGATAGGGACAGGGAAGGGGGCCTTTGAAGCTTTCTTT. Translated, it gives CASSQGIGTGKGAFEAFF.

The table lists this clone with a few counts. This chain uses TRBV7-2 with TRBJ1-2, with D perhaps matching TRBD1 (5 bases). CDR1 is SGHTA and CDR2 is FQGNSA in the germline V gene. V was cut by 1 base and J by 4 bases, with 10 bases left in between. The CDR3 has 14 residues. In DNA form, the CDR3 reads TGTGCCAGCAGCTTAGGAGACAGATCCTATGGCTACACCTTC. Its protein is CASSLGDRSYGYTF.

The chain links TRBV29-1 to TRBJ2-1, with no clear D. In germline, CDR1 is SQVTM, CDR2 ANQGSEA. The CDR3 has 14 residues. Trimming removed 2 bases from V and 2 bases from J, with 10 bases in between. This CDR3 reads CSVEPIETYNEQFF. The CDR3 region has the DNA TGCAGCGTTGAACCTATTGAGACCTACAATGAGCAGTTCTTC.